This TCR beta chain was identified during a study of T cell responses to AZD1222 COVID-19 vaccine. Turning to the study itself: Pooling of second doses given at about 4 or about 12 weeks was done.

On this clone itself: Its antigen is undetermined.

Germline CDR1 and CDR2: GTSNPN and SVGIG (reference sequence). The CDR3 contains 15 residues. After removal of 2 bases from V and 2 bases from J, the junction contained 3 bases not matched to a gene. Study outcomes and limitations: A mostly white British donor set with more females was recruited, and clonal diversity was possibly underestimated. In the spike-specific TCR repertoire, nearly half reportedly target unmutated variant regions. No repertoire was sampled before or during the peak T cell response, only after it.

Assay used: immunoSEQ multiplex PCR; TCRdb lists only in-frame clones, some missing. The table includes around 160,000 clones, about nine tenths detected once. The J gene is TRBJ1-6, the V gene TRBV30, with TRBD1 matching over 7 bases. This receptor was identified in an adult in good health. The sample here was peripheral blood, taken on day 0 of AZD1222 vaccination. DNA for the CDR3: TGTGCCTGGAGTCTCGGGACAGCCTATAATTCACCCCTCCACTTT. Protein: CAWSLGTAYNSPLHF. The variable domain in full, with the rest retrieved from reference TRBV30 and TRBJ1-6, is SQTIHQWPATLVQPVGSPLSLECTVEGTSNPNLYWYRQAAGRGLQLLFYSVGIGQISSEVPQNLSASRPQDRQFILSSKKLLLSDSGFYLCAWSLGTAYNSPLHFGNGTRLTVT.